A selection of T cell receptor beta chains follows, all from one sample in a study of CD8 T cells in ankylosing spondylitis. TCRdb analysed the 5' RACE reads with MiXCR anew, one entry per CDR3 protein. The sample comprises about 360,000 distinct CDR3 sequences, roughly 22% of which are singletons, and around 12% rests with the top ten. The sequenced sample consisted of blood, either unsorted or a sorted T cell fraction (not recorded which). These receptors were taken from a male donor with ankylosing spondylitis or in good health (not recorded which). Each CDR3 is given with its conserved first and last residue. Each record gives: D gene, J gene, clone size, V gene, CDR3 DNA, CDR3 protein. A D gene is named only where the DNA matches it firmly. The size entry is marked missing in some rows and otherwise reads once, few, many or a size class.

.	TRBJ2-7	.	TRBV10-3	TGTGCCATCAGTGAGCCCACAGGGCCGGAATCCTACGAGCAGTACTTC	CAISEPTGPESYEQYF
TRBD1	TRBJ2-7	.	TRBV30	TGTGCCTGGAGTCCCGGGACAGGGGACTACGAGCAGTACTTC	CAWSPGTGDYEQYF
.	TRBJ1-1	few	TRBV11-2	TGTGCCAGCAGCTTAGGTCCGGGGGCGCTTACTGAAGCTTTCTTT	CASSLGPGALTEAFF
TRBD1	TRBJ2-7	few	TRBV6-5	TGTGCCAGCAGTTACTCGACCCGGGACAGGGGCTACGAGCAGTACTTC	CASSYSTRDRGYEQYF
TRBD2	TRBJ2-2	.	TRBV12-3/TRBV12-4	TGTGCCAGCACTGATAGCGGGGGGACTCGTACCGGGGAGCTGTTTTTT	CASTDSGGTRTGELFF
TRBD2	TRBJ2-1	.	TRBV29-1	TGCAGCGTTGGGGACCTGAGCGGGGGGCGCACCTACAATGAGCAGTTCTTC	CSVGDLSGGRTYNEQFF
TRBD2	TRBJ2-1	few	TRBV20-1	TGCAGTGCTAGAGGGGTAGCGGGGGGTTCCTACAATGAGCAGTTCTTC	CSARGVAGGSYNEQFF
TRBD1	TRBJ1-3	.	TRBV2	TGTGCCAGCAGTCCGGGACAGGGAGAAGCTTTT	CASSPGQGEAF
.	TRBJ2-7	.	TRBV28	TGTGCCAGCAGCCGGACCGGGACTTGGGGAGAGCAGTACTTC	CASSRTGTWGEQYF
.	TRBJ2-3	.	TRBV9	TGTGCCAGCAGCGCCCTGGGTGGAGATACGCAGTATTTT	CASSALGGDTQYF
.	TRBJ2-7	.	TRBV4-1	TGCGCCAGCAGCCAAGGTCCCGGGACCTCCTACGAGCAGTACTTC	CASSQGPGTSYEQYF
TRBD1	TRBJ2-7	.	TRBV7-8	TGTGCCAGCAGCCAAGGAGCGGGACAGGGGTTATACGAGCAGTACTTC	CASSQGAGQGLYEQYF
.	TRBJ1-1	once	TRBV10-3	TGTGCCATCAGTGCCGCGGCAGGGAGGTTAGATGAAGCTTTCTTT	CAISAAAGRLDEAFF
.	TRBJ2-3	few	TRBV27	TGTGCCAGCAGTTCACCTCTGGGTCAGACCCCAGATACGCAGTATTTT	CASSSPLGQTPDTQYF
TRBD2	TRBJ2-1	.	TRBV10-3	TGTGCCATCAGTGTGGGGAGGGGTAATGAGCAGTTCTTC	CAISVGRGNEQFF
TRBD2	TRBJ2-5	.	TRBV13	TGTGCCAGCAGCCAGGGACTAGCGGGGGAGGCCCAGTACTTC	CASSQGLAGEAQYF
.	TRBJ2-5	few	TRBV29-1	TGCAGCGTTGAACGGCAGGGATATTTTTCAGAGACCCAGTACTTC	CSVERQGYFSETQYF
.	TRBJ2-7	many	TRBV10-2	TGTGCCAGCAGTGAGGGGGGGTACGAGCAGTACTTC	CASSEGGYEQYF
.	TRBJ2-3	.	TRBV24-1	TGTGCCACCAGTGATTCCCCCCGGGAGCCGGAGCCAGATACGCAGTATTTT	CATSDSPREPEPDTQYF
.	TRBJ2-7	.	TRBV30	TGTGCCTGGAGTGTAGCCGGGGACGAGCAGTACTTC	CAWSVAGDEQYF
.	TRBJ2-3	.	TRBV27	TGTGCCAGCAGTTTTGGGGTGCTCGGGACGCAGTATTTT	CASSFGVLGTQYF
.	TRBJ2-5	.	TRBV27	TGTGCCAGCAGTATGTGGGGAGAGACCCAGTACTTC	CASSMWGETQYF
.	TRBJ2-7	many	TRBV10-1	TGCGCCAGCAGTCACGGGAGCTACGAGCAGTACTTC	CASSHGSYEQYF
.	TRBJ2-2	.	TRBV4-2	TGTGCCAGCAGCCAAGATGAAAGGGGGGGGGCCGGGGAGCTGTTTTTT	CASSQDERGGAGELFF
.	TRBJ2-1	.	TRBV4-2	TGTGCCAGCAGCCAAGAGAGGGGAAATCTTGAGCAGTTCTTC	CASSQERGNLEQFF
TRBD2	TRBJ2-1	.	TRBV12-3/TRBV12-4	TGTGCCAGCAGTTCTTTTCGGACTAGCAAGACCCAACATGAGCAGTTCTTC	CASSSFRTSKTQHEQFF
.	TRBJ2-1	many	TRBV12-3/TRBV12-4	TGTGCCAGCAGTTTTGGGGGGGGCTCTTACAATGAGCAGTTCTTC	CASSFGGGSYNEQFF
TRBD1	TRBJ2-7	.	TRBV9	TGTGCCAGCGCTGGGACAGGGGGCGGCGGACCTTCCTACGAGCAGTACTTC	CASAGTGGGGPSYEQYF
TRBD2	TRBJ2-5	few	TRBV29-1	TGCAGCGTTGAAGATCAAGGTAGCGGGGGGCGTCTAGAGACCCAGTACTTC	CSVEDQGSGGRLETQYF
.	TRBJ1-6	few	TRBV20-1	TGCAGTGCTAGAGACAGGCTTACGTTTATCTCCTATAATTCACCCCTCCACTTT	CSARDRLTFISYNSPLHF